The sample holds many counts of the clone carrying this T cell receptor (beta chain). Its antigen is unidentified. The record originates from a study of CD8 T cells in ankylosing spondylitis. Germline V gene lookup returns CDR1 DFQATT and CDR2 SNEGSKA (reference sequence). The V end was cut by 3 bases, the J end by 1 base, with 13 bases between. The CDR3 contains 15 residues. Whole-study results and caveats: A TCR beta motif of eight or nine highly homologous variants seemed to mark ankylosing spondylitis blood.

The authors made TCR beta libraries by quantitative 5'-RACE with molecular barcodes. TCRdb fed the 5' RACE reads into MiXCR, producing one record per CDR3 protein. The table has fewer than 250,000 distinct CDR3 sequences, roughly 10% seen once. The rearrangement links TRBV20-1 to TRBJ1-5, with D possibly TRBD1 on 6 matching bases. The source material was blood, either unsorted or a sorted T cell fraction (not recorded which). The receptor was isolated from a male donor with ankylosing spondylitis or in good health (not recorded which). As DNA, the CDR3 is TGCAGTGCTAGTCCGGGGGGCAGGAGCAATCAGCCCCAGCATTTT. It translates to CSASPGGRSNQPQHF.